This TCR beta chain was recorded in a study of T cell changes during pregnancy in multiple sclerosis. The germline CDR1 and CDR2 sequences are LGHNT and FRNRAP. This CDR3 is 18 amino acids long. V was pared by 0 bases and J by 2 bases, with 8 bases of the junction left unmatched. Profiled with immunoSEQ multiplex PCR; TCRdb holds only in-frame clones, not every one. The top ten clones hold roughly 6% of a sample with 100,000 to 150,000 clones, under 95% of them seen once. The sequencing here drew on peripheral blood, taken before pregnancy. The source of this sequence is a female donor with multiple sclerosis, enrolled in a pregnancy study. The chain uses TRBV12-5 and TRBJ1-2, with TRBD1 matching 11 bases. The DNA for the CDR3 is TGTGCTAGTGGTTTGGTACCCGGACAGGGGGCTGGAAACTATGGCTACACCTTC. Translated, it gives CASGLVPGQGAGNYGYTF.